A selection of T cell receptor beta chains follows, all from one sample in a study of blood T cell repertoires in COVID-19. Sequenced by immunoSEQ multiplex PCR; TCRdb stores in-frame clones only, minus some. The sample has about 120,000 clones, 86% seen once. The sequencing input was peripheral blood. The receptors originated from a man aged 40-49 years with acute or convalescent COVID-19. The CDR3 runs from the conserved cysteine through the conserved F or W.

j_call v_call cdr3_aa
TRBJ2-3 TRBV9 CASSVGGSDTQYF
TRBJ1-4 TRBV7-8 CASSLIFQGTGAEKLFF
TRBJ2-2 TRBV18 CASSPSRGVEDTGELFF
TRBJ2-5 TRBV27 CASSLRGGETQYF
TRBJ2-5 TRBV11-2 CASSLGRTSGSRKTQYF
TRBJ2-5 TRBV21-1 CASSKWAKGSGRKTQYF
TRBJ1-1 TRBV6-5 CASRQGGAEAFF
TRBJ2-7 TRBV9 CASSVDYPGVYEQYF
TRBJ1-6 TRBV4-3 CASSQDRMGGSPLHF
TRBJ2-1 TRBV6-6 CASSHPGLAGGNEQFF
TRBJ1-5 TRBV6-2/TRBV6-3 CASSYSILEGSPQHF
TRBJ2-1 TRBV6-1 CASSDKGYEQFF
TRBJ1-3 TRBV7-9 CASSFGGSSGNTIYF
TRBJ2-7 TRBV5-1 CASSLDGTADYEQYF
TRBJ2-7 TRBV9 CASSVGQNEEYEQYF
TRBJ2-3 TRBV11-2 CASSLGPDRSDTQYF
TRBJ2-4 TRBV2 CASSEAGGPNIQYF
TRBJ2-2 TRBV9 CASSVSGLTGELFF
TRBJ1-1 TRBV5-6 CASSTAGRGTEAFF
TRBJ2-7 TRBV7-9 CASSLGHGWEYF